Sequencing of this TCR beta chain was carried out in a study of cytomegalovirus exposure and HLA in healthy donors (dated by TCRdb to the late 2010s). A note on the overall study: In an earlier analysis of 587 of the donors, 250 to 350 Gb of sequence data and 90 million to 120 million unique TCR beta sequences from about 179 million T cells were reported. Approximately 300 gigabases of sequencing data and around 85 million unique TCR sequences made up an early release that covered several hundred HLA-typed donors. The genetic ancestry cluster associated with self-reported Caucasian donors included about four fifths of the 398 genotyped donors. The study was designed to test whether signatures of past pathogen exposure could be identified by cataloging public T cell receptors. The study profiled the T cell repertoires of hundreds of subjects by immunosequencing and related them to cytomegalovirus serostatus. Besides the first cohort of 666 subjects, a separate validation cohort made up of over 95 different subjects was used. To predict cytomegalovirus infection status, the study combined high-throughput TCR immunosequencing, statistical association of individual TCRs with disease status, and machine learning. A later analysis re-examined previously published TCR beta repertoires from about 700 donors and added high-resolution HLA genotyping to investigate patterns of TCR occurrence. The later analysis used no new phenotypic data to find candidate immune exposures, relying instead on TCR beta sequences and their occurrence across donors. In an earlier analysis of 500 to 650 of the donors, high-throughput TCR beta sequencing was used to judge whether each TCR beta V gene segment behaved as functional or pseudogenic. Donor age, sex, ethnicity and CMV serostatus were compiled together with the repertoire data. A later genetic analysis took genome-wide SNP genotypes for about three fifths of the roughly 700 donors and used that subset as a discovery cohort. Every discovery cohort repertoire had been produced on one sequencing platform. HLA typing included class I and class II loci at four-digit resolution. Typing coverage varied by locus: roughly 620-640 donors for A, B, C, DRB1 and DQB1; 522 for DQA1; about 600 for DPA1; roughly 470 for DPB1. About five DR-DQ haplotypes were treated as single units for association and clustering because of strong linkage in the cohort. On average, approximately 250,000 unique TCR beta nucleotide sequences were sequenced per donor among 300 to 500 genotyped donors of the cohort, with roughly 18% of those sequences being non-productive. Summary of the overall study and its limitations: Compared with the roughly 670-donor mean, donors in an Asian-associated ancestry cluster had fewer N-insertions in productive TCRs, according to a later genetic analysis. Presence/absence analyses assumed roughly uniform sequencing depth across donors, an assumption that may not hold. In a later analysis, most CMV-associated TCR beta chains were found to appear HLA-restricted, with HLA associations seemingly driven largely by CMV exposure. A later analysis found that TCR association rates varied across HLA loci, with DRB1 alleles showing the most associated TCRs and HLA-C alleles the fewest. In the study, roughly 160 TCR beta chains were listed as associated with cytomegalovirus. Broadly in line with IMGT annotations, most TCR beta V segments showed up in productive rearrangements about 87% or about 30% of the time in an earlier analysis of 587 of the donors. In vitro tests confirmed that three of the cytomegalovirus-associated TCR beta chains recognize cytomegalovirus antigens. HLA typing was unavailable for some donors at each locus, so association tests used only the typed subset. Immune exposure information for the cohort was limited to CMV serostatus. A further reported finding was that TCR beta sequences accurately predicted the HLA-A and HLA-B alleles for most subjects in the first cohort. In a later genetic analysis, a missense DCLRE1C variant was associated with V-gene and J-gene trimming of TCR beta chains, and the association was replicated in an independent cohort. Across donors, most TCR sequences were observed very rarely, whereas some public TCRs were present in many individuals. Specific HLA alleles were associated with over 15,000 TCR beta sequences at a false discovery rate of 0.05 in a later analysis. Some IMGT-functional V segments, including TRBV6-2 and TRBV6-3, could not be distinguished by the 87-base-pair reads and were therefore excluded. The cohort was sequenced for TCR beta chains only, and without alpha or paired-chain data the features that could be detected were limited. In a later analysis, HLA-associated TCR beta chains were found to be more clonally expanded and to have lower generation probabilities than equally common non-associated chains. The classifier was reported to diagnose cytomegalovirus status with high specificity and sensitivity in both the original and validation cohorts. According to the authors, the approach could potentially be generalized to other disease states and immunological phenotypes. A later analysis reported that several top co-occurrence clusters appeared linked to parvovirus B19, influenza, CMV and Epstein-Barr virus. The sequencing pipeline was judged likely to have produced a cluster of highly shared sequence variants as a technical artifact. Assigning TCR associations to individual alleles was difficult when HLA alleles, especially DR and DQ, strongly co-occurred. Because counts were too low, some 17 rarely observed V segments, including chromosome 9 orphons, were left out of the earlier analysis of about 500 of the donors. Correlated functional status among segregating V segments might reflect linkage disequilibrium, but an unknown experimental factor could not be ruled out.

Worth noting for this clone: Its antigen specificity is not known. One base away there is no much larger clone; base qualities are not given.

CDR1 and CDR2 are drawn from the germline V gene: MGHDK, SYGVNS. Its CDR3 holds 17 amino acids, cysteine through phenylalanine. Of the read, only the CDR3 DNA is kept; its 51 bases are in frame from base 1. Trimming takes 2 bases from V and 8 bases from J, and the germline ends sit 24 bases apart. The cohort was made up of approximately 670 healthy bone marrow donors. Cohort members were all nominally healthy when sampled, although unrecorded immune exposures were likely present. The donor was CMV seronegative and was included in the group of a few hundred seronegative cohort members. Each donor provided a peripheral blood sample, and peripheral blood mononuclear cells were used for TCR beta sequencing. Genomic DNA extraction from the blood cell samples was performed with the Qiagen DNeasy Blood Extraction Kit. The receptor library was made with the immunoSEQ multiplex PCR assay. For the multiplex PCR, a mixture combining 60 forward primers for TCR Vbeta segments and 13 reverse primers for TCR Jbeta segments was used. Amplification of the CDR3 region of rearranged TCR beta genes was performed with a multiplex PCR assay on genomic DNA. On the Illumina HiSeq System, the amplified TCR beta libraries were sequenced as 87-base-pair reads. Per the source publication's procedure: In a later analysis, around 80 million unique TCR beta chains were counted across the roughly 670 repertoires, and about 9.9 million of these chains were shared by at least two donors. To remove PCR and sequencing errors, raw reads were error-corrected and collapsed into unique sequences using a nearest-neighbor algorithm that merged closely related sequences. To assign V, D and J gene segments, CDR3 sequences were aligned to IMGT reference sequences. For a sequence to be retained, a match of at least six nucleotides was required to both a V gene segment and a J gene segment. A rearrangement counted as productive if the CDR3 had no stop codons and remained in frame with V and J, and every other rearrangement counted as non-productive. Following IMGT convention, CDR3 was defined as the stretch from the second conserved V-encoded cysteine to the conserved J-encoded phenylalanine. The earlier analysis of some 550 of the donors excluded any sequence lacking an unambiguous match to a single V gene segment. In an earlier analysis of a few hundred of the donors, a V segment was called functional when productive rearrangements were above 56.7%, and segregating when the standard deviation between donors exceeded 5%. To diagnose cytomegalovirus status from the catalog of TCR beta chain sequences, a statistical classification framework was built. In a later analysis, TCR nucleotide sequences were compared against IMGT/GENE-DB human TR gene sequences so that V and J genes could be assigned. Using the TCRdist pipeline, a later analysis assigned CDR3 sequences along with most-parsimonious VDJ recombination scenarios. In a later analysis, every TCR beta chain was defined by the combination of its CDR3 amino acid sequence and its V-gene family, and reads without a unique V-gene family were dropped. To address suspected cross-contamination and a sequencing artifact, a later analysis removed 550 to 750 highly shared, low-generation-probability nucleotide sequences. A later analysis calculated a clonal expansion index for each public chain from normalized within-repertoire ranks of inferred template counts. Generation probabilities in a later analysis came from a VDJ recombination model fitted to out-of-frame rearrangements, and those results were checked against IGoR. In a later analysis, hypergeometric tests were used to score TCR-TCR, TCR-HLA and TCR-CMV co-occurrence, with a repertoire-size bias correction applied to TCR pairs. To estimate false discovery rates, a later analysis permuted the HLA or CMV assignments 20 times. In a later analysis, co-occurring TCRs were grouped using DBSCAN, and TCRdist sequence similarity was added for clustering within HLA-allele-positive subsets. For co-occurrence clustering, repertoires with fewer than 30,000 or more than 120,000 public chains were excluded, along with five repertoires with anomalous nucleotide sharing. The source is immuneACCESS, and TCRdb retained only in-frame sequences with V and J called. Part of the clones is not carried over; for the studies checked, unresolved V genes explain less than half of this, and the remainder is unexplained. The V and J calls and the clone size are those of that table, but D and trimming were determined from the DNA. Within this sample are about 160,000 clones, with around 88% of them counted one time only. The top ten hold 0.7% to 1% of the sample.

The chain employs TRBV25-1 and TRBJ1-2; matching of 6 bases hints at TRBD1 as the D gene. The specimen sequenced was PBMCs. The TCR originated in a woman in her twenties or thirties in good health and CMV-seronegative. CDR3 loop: CASSEPNHGGVSEGYTF. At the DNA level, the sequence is TGTGCCAGCAGTGAACCAAACCATGGGGGCGTCTCGGAAGGCTACACCTTC.